This TCR beta chain emerged from a study of OX40 agonist ivuxolimab in advanced cancers. Study-level information: Every patient in dose escalation had hepatocellular carcinoma, melanoma, renal cell or head and neck cancer. Three patients had partial responses: one hepatocellular carcinoma, two cutaneous melanoma. Points from the study as a whole: Certain nonresponders additionally had low normalized T-cell clonal expansion.

Germline V lookup: CDR1 LGHNA, CDR2 YSLEER. The CDR3 is 16 residues long. J gave up 7 bases and V 3 bases, and 6 bases lay outside the gene matches. The protocol was immunoSEQ multiplex PCR, while the TCRdb copy is restricted to in-frame clones and leaves out a portion. The repertoire consists of 81,000 or so clones, with 85% to 90% occurring once and the leading ten covering around 0.5%. Comment on this clone: The antigen is not known.

The receptor was derived from an adult with an advanced solid tumor such as melanoma, head and neck, liver or kidney cancer. V and J are TRBV4-3 and TRBJ2-2, with TRBD1 matching over 12 bases. This sample comprised CD4+ or CD8+ T cells sorted from blood, obtained in a trial of the OX40 agonist ivuxolimab. In DNA, the CDR3 is TGCGCCAGCAGCCATACGGGACAGGGGGCCGGCGGGGAGCTGTTTTTT. Amino acids: CASSHTGQGAGGELFF.